This T cell receptor beta chain is drawn from a study of blood T cell repertoires in COVID-19. About the study: Samples came from the United States, Italy and Spain, spanning acute and convalescent COVID-19. From T cells, B-cell-depleted T cells, or PBMCs came the material, which was cDNA or gDNA.

The sample holds a few counts of this clone. As handled by the study authors: Reference gene primer amplification gave nucleated cell count estimates. Generated by immunoSEQ multiplex PCR, the TCRdb table keeps only in-frame clones and is missing some. V and J calls and clone size are those listed in that table; D and trimming were worked out from the DNA. The table lists about 120,000 clones, about 75% of them singletons. CDR1 is LNHDA and CDR2 is SQIVND in the germline V gene (reference sequence). J lost 8 bases, V lost 7 bases, and 8 bases had no gene match. CDR3 size: 13 residues. The source is an elderly woman with active or convalescent COVID-19. Sequenced material: peripheral blood. The V gene is TRBV19, the J gene TRBJ1-1; 9 bases line up with TRBD1. The CDR3 DNA follows: TGTGCCAGTACATTCACAGGGGGCTCAGAAGCTTTCTTT. Translation gives CASTFTGGSEAFF.